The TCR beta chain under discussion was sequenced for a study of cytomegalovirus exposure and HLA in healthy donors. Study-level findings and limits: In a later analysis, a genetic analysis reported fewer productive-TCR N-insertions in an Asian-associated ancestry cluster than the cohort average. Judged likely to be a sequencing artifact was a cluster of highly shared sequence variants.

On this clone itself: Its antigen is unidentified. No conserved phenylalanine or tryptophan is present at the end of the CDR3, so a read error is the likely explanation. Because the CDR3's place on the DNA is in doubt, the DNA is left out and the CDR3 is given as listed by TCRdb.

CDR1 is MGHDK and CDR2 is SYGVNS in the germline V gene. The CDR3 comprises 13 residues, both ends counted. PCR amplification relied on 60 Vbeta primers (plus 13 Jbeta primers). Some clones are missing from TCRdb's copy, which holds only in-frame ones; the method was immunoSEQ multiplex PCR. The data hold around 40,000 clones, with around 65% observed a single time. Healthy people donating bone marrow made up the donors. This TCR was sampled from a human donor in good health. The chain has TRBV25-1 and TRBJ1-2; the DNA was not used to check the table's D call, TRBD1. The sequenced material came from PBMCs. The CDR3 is CAGPQVPRLYSFV.